The entry below describes one T cell receptor (beta chain). The antigen is unknown. Method: immunoSEQ multiplex PCR; TCRdb's copy keeps in-frame clones and lacks some. The profile covers roughly 150,000 clones, with roughly 90% appearing a single time and 2% to 2.5% taken by the ten largest. Losses at the gene ends were 5 bases for V and 3 bases for J; bases not matched to a gene: 4. This CDR3 is built from 14 residues. Germline V gene sequence: CDR1 LNHDA, CDR2 SQIVND (reference sequence). This sample stems from a study of cytomegalovirus exposure and HLA in healthy donors. Broader study findings: Most TCR sequences were uncommon, yet certain public TCRs appeared in many donors.

The sequence derives from a woman aged 18-30 years in good health and CMV-seronegative. The material sequenced was PBMCs. This chain uses TRBV19 with TRBJ2-7, with 10 positions matching TRBD1. CDR3 amino acids: CASSSGTGVYEQYF. In DNA, the CDR3 is TGTGCCAGTAGTTCCGGGACAGGGGTCTACGAGCAGTACTTC.